A selection of T cell receptor beta chains follows, all from one sample in a study of molecular identifiers for immune sequencing clone quantification. MiXCR was run by TCRdb on the PCR reads, yielding one entry per CDR3 protein. The sample includes over 85,000 distinct CDR3 sequences, about 23% seen only once; the top ten take roughly 0.8%. Sequenced material: naive CD8+ T cells from blood, with Jurkat cell RNA spiked in. The receptors were gathered from a human donor in good health. Some libraries in this study had Jurkat cell RNA spiked in. Each CDR3 is given with its conserved first and last residue. The order of the fields is J gene, clone size, V gene, D gene, CDR3 DNA, CDR3 protein. A D gene is named only where the DNA matches it firmly. A clone size is listed for some rows: how often the clone was seen (once, few, many), or a class if it is expanded.

>TRBJ1-4|few|TRBV4-1|-
TGCGCCAGCAAAGACGTGCCGGGGGAAAAACTGTTTTTT
CASKDVPGEKLFF
>TRBJ2-1|few|TRBV20-1|-
TGCAGTGCTAGTCAACGACTCGGAGGGCGAAGTTACAATGAGCAGTTCTTC
CSASQRLGGRSYNEQFF
>TRBJ2-7|-|TRBV29-1|-
TGCAGCGCCATAACCGGATCCTACGAGCAGTACTTC
CSAITGSYEQYF
>TRBJ2-3|many|TRBV10-3|-
TGTGCCATCAGTGAGGAGGAAGGGCTGCTAGATACGCAGTATTTT
CAISEEEGLLDTQYF
>TRBJ2-7|few|TRBV30|TRBD2
TGTGCCTATCTTCGTAGCGGGGGGAGTTACGAGCAGTACTTC
CAYLRSGGSYEQYF
>TRBJ2-3|many|TRBV12-3/TRBV12-4|-
TGTGCCAGCAGTTCCTTGAGCACAGATACGCAGTATTTT
CASSSLSTDTQYF
>TRBJ1-2|many|TRBV12-3/TRBV12-4|TRBD1
TGTGCCAGCAGGACAGCCGGGACAGGTGCCCATGGCTACACCTTC
CASRTAGTGAHGYTF
>TRBJ1-1|many|TRBV18|-
TGTGCCAGCTCTCCTGCCTCGGGGCGGGACACTGAAGCTTTCTTT
CASSPASGRDTEAFF
>TRBJ2-5|many|TRBV7-2|TRBD2
TGTGCCAGCAGCACCCTAGCGGACCTCCAAGAGACCCAGTACTTC
CASSTLADLQETQYF
>TRBJ1-5|many|TRBV4-1|-
TGCGCCAGCAGCCAACGGACAGAACTTCAGCCCCAGCATTTT
CASSQRTELQPQHF
>TRBJ1-4|few|TRBV7-6|-
TGTGCCAGCAGCTCCGGACCCCTCGGGGGAGAACTGTTTTTT
CASSSGPLGGELFF
>TRBJ1-1|-|TRBV7-3|-
TGTGCCAGCAGCCCCGCTTTGAACACTGTAGCTTTCTTT
CASSPALNTVAFF
>TRBJ1-1|many|TRBV6-2/TRBV6-3|-
TGTGCCAGCAGACCGTCCGGAGACACTGAAGCTTTCTTT
CASRPSGDTEAFF
>TRBJ2-1|-|TRBV27|-
TGTGCCAGCAGTGGTAAGGCCGACTCCTACAATGAGCAGTTCTTC
CASSGKADSYNEQFF
>TRBJ2-7|-|TRBV9|-
TGTGCCAGCAGCGTAGGTTCAGAAGGCTACGAGCAGTACTTC
CASSVGSEGYEQYF
>TRBJ1-1|many|TRBV19|-
TGTGCCAGTAGTATTGGGGGGACGAACACTGAAGCTTTCTTT
CASSIGGTNTEAFF
>TRBJ1-2|few|TRBV15|-
TGTGCCACCAGCAGCTTTCCAGGGGATCATGGCTACACCTTC
CATSSFPGDHGYTF
>TRBJ2-3|few|TRBV12-3/TRBV12-4|-
TGTGCCAGCAGTCCTAGGGGGGGTTTTACAGATACGCAGTATTTT
CASSPRGGFTDTQYF
>TRBJ1-2|-|TRBV6-6|-
TGTGCCAGCAGTTACTCTGGCGGGGGCGCGAACTATGGCTACACCTTC
CASSYSGGGANYGYTF
>TRBJ1-1|-|TRBV29-1|TRBD1
TGCGGCGTGGGGGACAGGGGGGGATTATCCACTGAAGCTTTCTTT
CGVGDRGGLSTEAFF